This TCR beta chain was recorded in a study of blood T cell repertoires in COVID-19. Germline V gene sequence: CDR1 LGHDT, CDR2 YNNKEL (reference sequence). The V gene end was trimmed by 4 bases and the J gene end by 2 bases; junction bases not matched to a gene: 2. This CDR3 region has 14 residues. The repertoire was sequenced with immunoSEQ multiplex PCR; TCRdb's copy has only in-frame clones and lacks some. The repertoire holds a few hundred thousand clones, with roughly 91% as singletons. The chain joins TRBV3-1 (or the pseudogene TRBV3-2) to TRBJ2-3; 8 bases match TRBD2. The receptor was derived from a woman aged 45 to 65 who had been exposed to COVID-19. Input material: PBMCs or T cells enriched from blood (not recorded which). In DNA, the CDR3 is TGTGCCAGCAGCCTAGCGGGGCTCACAGATACGCAGTATTTT. Protein: CASSLAGLTDTQYF.